This T cell receptor beta chain was sequenced for a study of human T cells and chemical hapten exposure. Described time point: patch test 3, about 24 weeks after DPC sensitization. This sample's treatment: therapeutic diphenylcyclopropenone sensitization with weekly scalp DPC. TCRdb re-analysed the RACE reads in MiXCR, keeping a single row per CDR3 protein. Seen here are under 100,000 distinct CDR3 sequences, approximately 10% observed once, and the top ten hold around 3.8%. This clonotype was found many times. This material consisted of whole blood, taken in connection with sensitization to the hapten diphenylcyclopropenone (DPC). The receptor's source is a woman in her forties or fifties with alopecia areata. Some clones in this sample may be carry-over from other donors' samples.

Written as DNA, the CDR3 is TGCGCCAGCAGCCGGATAGGAGGCGAGCAGTACTTC. Its protein is CASSRIGGEQYF. The chain carries TRBV5-1 and TRBJ2-7, with D possibly matching TRBD2 (5 bases). V was pared by 4 bases and J by 6 bases, with 11 bases between. There are 12 residues in the CDR3. The germline gives CDR1 SGHRS, CDR2 YFSETQ. Complete variable domain (other parts from reference TRBV5-1 and TRBJ2-7): KAGVTQTPRYLIKTRGQQVTLSCSPISGHRSVSWYQQTPGQGLQFLFEYFSETQRNKGNFPGRFSGRQFSNSRSEMNVSTLELGDSALYLCASSRIGGEQYFGPGTRLTVT.